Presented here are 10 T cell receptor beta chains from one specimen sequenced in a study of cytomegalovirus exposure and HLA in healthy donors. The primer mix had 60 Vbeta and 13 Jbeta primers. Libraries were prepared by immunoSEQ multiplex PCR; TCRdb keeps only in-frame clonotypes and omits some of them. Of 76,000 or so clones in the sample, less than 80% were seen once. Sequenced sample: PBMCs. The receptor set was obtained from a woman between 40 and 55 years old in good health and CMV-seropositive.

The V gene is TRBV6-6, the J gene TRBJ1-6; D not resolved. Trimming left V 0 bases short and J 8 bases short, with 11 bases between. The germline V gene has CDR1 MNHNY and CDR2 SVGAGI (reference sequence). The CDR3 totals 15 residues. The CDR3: CASSYSAYEDSPLHF. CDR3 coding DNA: TGTGCCAGCAGTTACTCTGCCTACGAGGATTCACCCCTCCACTTT.

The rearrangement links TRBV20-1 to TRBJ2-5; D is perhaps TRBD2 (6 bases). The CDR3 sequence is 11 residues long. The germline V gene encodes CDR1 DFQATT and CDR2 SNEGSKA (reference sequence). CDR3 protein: CTVTSLETQYF. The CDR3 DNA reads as TGCACCGTTACTAGCCTGGAGACCCAGTACTTC.

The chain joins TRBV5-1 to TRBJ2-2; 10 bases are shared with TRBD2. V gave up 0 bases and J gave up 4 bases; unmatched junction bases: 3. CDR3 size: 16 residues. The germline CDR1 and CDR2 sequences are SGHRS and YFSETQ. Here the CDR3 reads CASSLATSGFTGELFF. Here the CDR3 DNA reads TGCGCCAGCAGCTTGGCGACTAGCGGGTTCACCGGGGAGCTGTTTTTT.

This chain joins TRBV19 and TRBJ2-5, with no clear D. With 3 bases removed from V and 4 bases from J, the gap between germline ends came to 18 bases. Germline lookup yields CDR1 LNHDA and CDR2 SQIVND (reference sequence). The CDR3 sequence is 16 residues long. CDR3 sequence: CASSISDSIYGETQYF. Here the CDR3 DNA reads TGTGCCAGTAGTATTTCAGACTCCATATATGGAGAGACCCAGTACTTC.

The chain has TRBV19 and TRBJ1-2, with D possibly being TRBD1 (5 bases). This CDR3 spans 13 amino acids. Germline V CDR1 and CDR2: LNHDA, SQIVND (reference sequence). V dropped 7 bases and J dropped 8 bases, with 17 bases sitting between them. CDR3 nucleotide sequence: TGTGCCAGTACCCTGGGTCAGGGAGGGGGCTACACCTTC. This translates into CASTLGQGGGYTF. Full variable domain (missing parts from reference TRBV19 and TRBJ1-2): DGGITQSPKYLFRKEGQNVTLSCEQNLNHDAMYWYRQDPGQGLRLIYYSQIVNDFQKGDIAEGYSVSREKKESFPLTVTSAQKNPTAFYLCASTLGQGGGYTFGSGTRLTVV.

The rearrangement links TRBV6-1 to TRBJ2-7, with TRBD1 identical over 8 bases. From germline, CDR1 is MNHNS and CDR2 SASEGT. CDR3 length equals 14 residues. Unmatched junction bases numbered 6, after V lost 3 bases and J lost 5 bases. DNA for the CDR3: TGTGCCAGCAGTGACTTCCAGGGGGCTAACGAGCAGTACTTC. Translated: CASSDFQGANEQYF.

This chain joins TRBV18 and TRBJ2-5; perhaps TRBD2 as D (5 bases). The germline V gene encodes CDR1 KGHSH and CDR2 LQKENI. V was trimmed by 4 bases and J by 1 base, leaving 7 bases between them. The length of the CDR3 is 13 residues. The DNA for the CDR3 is TGTGCCAGCTCACAGAGGGCCCAAGAGACCCAGTACTTC. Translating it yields CASSQRAQETQYF.

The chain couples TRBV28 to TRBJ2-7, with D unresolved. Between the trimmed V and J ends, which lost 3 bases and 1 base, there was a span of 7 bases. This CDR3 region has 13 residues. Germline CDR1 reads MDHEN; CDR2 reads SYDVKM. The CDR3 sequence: CASSLHGSYEQYF. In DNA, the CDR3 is TGTGCCAGCAGTTTGCACGGTTCCTACGAGCAGTACTTC. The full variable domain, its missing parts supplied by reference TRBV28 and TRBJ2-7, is DVKVTQSSRYLVKRTGEKVFLECVQDMDHENMFWYRQDPGLGLRLIYFSYDVKMKEKGDIPEGYSVSREKKERFSLILESASTNQTSMYLCASSLHGSYEQYFGPGTRLTVT.

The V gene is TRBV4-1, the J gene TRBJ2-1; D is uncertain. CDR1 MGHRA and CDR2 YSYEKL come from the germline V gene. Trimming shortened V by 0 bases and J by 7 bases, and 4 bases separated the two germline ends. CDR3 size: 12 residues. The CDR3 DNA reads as TGCGCCAGCAGCCAAGATCAGAATGAGCAGTTCTTC. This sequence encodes CASSQDQNEQFF.

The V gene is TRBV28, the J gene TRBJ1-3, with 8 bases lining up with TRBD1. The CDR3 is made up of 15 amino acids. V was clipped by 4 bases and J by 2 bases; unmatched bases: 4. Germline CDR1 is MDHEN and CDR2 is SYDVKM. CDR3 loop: CASSSAGGTGNTIYF. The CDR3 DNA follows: TGTGCCAGCAGTTCAGCAGGGGGCACTGGAAACACCATATATTTT. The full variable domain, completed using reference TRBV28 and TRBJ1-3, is DVKVTQSSRYLVKRTGEKVFLECVQDMDHENMFWYRQDPGLGLRLIYFSYDVKMKEKGDIPEGYSVSREKKERFSLILESASTNQTSMYLCASSSAGGTGNTIYFGEGSWLTVV.